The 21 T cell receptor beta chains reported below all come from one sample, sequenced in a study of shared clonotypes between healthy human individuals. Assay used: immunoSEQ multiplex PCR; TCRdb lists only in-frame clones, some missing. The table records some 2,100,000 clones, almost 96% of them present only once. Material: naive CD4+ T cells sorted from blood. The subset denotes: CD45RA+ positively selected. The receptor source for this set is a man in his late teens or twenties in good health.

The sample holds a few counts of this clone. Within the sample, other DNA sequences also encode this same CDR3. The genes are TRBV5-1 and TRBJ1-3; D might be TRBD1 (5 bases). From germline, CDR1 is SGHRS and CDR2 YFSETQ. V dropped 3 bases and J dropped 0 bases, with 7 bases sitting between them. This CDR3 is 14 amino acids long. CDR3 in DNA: TGCGCCAGCAGCTCGGGGGGCTCTGGAAACACCATATATTTT. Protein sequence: CASSSGGSGNTIYF.

CDR3 region: CASTGDRANSPLHF. In DNA form, the CDR3 reads TGTGCCAGCACCGGGGACAGGGCTAATTCACCCCTCCACTTT. V usage is TRBV2 and J usage is TRBJ1-6; TRBD1 aligns across 9 bases. CDR1 and CDR2 (germline): SNHLY, FYNNEI. The ends lost 7 bases at V and 6 bases at J; junction bases unmatched: 4. CDR3 length: 14 residues.

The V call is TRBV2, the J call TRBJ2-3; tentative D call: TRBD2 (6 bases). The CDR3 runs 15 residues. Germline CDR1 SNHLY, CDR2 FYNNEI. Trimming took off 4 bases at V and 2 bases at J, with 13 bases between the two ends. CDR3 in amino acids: CASSVERAPTDTQYF. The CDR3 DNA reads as TGTGCCAGCAGTGTAGAGCGGGCTCCCACAGATACGCAGTATTTT.

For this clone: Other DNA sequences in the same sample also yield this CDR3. CDR3 nucleotide sequence: TGCGCCAGCAGCTGGGGACAGGGTAGCTCCTACGAGCAGTACTTC. Its protein product is CASSWGQGSSYEQYF. This sequence joins TRBV5-1 and TRBJ2-7; 9 nucleotides align to TRBD1. CDR3 size: 15 residues. Germline CDR1 reads SGHRS; CDR2 reads YFSETQ. The ends lost 3 bases at V and 0 bases at J; junction bases unmatched: 4.

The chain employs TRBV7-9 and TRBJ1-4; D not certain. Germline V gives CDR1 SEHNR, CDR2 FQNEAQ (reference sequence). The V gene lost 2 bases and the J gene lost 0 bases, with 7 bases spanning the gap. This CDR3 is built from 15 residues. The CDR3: CASSLMASTNEKLFF. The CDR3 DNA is TGTGCCAGCAGCTTAATGGCATCAACTAATGAAAAACTGTTTTTT. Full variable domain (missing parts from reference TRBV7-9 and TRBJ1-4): DTGVSQNPRHKITKRGQNVTFRCDPISEHNRLYWYRQTLGQGPEFLTYFQNEAQLEKSRLLSDRFSAERPKGSFSTLEIQRTEQGDSAMYLCASSLMASTNEKLFFGSGTQLSVL.

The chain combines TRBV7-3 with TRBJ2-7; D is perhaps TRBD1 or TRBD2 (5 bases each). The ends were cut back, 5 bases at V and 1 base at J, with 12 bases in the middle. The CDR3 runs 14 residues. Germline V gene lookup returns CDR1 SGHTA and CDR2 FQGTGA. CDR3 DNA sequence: TGTGCCAGCAGCCCCCGGGGCAGTTCCTACGAGCAGTACTTC. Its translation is CASSPRGSSYEQYF.

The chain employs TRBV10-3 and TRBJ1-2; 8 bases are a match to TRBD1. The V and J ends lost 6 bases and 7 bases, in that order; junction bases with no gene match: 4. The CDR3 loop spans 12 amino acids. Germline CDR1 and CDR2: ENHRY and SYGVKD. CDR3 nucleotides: TGTGCCATCAGGACAGGGGCCGGTGGCTACACCTTC. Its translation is CAIRTGAGGYTF.

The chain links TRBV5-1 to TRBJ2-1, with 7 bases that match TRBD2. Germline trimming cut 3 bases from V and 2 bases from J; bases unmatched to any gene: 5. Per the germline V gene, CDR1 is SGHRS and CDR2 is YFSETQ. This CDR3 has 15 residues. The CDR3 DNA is TGCGCCAGCAGCTGGGAGGGAAGGACCTACAATGAGCAGTTCTTC. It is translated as CASSWEGRTYNEQFF. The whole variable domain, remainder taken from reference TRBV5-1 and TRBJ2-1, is KAGVTQTPRYLIKTRGQQVTLSCSPISGHRSVSWYQQTPGQGLQFLFEYFSETQRNKGNFPGRFSGRQFSNSRSEMNVSTLELGDSALYLCASSWEGRTYNEQFFGPGTRLTVL.

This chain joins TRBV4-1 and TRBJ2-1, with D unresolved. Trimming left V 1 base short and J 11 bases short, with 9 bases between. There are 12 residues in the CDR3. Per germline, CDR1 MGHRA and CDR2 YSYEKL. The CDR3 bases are TGCGCCAGCAGCCAAGTTCAGGACCAGCAGTTCTTC. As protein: CASSQVQDQQFF.

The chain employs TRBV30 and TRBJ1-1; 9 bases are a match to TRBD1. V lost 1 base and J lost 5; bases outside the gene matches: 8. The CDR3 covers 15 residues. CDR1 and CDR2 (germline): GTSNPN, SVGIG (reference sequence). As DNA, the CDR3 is TGTGCCTGGAGTGCGGAACAGGGGGCAGGGACTGAAGCTTTCTTT. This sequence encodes CAWSAEQGAGTEAFF.

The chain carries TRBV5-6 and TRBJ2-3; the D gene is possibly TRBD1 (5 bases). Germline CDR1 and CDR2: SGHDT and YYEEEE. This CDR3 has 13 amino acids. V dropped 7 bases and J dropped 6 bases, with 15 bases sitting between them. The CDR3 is CASRPGMADTQYF. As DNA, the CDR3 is TGTGCCAGCCGGCCAGGGATGGCGGATACGCAGTATTTT.

CDR3 nucleotide sequence: TGTGCCTGGATAGGTATTAGCGGGATATTTGGAAACGATAAAGGGCAAAATGAGCAGTTCTTC. Its protein product is CAWIGISGIFGNDKGQNEQFF. The V call is TRBV30, the J call TRBJ2-1; TRBD2 matches at 8 bases. There are 21 residues in the CDR3. Germline V lookup: CDR1 GTSNPN, CDR2 SVGIG (reference sequence). V shed 4 bases and J 7 bases; nucleotides not matched to a gene: 30.

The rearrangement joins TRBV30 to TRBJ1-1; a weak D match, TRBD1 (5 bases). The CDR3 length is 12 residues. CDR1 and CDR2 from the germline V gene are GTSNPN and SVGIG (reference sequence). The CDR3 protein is CARIRGNTEAFF. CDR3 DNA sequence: TGTGCTCGAATAAGGGGGAACACTGAAGCTTTCTTT.

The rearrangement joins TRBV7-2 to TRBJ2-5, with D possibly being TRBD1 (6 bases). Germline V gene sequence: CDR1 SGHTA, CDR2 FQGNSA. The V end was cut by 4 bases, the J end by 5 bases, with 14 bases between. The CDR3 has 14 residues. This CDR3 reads CASSYDYQGETQYF. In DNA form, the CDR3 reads TGTGCCAGCAGCTACGACTACCAGGGGGAGACCCAGTACTTC.

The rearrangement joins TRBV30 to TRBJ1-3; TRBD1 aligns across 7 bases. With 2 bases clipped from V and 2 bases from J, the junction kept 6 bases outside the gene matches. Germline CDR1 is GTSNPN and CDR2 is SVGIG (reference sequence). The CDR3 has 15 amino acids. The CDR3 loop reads CAWSSQGGAGNTIYF. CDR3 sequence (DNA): TGTGCCTGGAGTTCTCAAGGGGGCGCTGGAAACACCATATATTTT.

CDR3 in amino acids: CASSNDRGSPLHF. For the CDR3, the DNA is TGCGCCAGCAGCAATGACAGGGGTTCACCCCTCCACTTT. The chain is built from TRBV5-1 and TRBJ1-6; 8 bases agree with TRBD1. Per germline, CDR1 SGHRS and CDR2 YFSETQ. Trimming took 4 bases from V and 9 from J; bases not matched to a gene: 3. The CDR3 spans 13 residues.

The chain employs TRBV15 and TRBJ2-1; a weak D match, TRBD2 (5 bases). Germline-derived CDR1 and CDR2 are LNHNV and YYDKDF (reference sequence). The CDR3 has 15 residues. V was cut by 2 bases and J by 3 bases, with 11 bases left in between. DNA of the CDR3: TGTGCCACCAGCAGAAGGACTGGTAACTACAATGAGCAGTTCTTC. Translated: CATSRRTGNYNEQFF.

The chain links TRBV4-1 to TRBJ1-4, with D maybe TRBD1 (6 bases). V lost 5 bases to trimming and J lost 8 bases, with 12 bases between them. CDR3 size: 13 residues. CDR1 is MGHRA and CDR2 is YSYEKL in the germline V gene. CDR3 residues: CASSFRGSEKLFF. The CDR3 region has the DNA TGCGCCAGCAGCTTTAGGGGGTCGGAAAAACTGTTTTTT.

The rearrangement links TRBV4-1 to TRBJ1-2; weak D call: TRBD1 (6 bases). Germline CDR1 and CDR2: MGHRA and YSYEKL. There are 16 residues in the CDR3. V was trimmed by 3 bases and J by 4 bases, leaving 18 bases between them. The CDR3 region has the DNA TGCGCCAGCAGCCAGGTTATTAGAGACAGGACCTATGGCTACACCTTC. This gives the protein CASSQVIRDRTYGYTF.

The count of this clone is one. The CDR3 loop is CASSLVQGAGELFF. The CDR3 DNA sequence: TGTGCCAGCAGTTTGGTCCAGGGTGCCGGGGAGCTGTTTTTT. The chain uses TRBV28 and TRBJ2-2, with D possibly TRBD1 on 5 matching bases. V lost 3 bases and J lost 6, with 11 bases in between. Germline lookup yields CDR1 MDHEN and CDR2 SYDVKM. This CDR3 is 14 amino acids long.

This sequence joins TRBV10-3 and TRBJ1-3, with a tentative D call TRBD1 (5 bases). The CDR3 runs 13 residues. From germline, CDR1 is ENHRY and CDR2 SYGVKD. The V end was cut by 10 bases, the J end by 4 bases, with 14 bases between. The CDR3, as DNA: TGTGCCACCACCTTGGGACGAGGAAACACCATATATTTT. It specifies CATTLGRGNTIYF.